The 23 T cell receptor beta chains presented below share a single source sample, sequenced in a study of T-cell memory formation after mild COVID-19 (dated by TCRdb to about 2021). The library was made by 5' RACE. This sample was sequenced with an Illumina NovaSeq 6000. TCRdb's own reprocessing of the public reads used fastp at Q25 and MiXCR and kept productive beta chains. Each CDR3 protein appears once, grouped with its most common genes and DNA. This sample lists 350,000 to 450,000 distinct CDR3 sequences; approximately 15% were detected once. Around 21% of the sample lies in the top ten. Sequencing was performed on PBMCs or a T cell subset sorted from them (not recorded which). The receptors here all came from a man between 18 and 35 years old who had mild COVID-19 (a few samples of this study predate the infection). The sample titles of this study are shuffled in the database, so cell type and time point are left out; the donor was told from shared clones.

The V call is TRBV4-3, the J call TRBJ1-1; unclear D gene. V was pared by 0 bases and J by 1 base, with 9 bases between. The CDR3 extends over 15 amino acids. In germline, CDR1 is LGHNA, CDR2 YSLEER. The CDR3 DNA sequence: TGCGCCAGCAGCCAAGATCGGGCAGGGAACACTGAAGCTTTCTTT. Its translation is CASSQDRAGNTEAFF.

The chain's CDR3 is CASSGLAGVTKETQYF. For the CDR3, the DNA is TGTGCCAGCAGCGGCCTAGCGGGGGTGACTAAAGAGACCCAGTACTTC. J is TRBJ2-5 and V is TRBV9; 10 bases map to TRBD2. In germline, CDR1 is SGDLS, CDR2 YYNGEE. With V trimmed by 3 bases and J by 3 bases, 8 bases remained unmatched. The CDR3 loop spans 16 amino acids.

The chain combines TRBV7-3 with TRBJ2-5; possibly TRBD2 for D (7 bases). Trimming shortened V by 5 bases and J by 4 bases, and 17 bases separated the two germline ends. Germline CDR1 SGHTA, CDR2 FQGTGA. CDR3 length: 15 residues. The CDR3 is CASSRRAGAGETQYF. The CDR3 DNA is TGTGCCAGCAGCCGACGGGCGGGGGCCGGAGAGACCCAGTACTTC.

The chain has TRBV4-1 and TRBJ2-1; TRBD2 matches at 10 bases. J gave up 6 bases and V 2 bases, and 4 bases lay outside the gene matches. The CDR3 is 15 amino acids. Germline values: CDR1 MGHRA, CDR2 YSYEKL. The CDR3 region is CASSQLAGVTNEQFF. The CDR3 region has the DNA TGCGCCAGCAGCCAACTAGCGGGGGTTACCAATGAGCAGTTCTTC.

The chain joins TRBV11-2 to TRBJ2-6, with TRBD1 as a possible D gene (6 bases). The CDR3 has 19 residues. V dropped 1 base and J dropped 1 base, with 17 bases sitting between them. The germline gives CDR1 SGHAT, CDR2 FQNNGV. This CDR3 is CASSLAFRQGPSGANVLTF. The CDR3 nucleotides are TGTGCCAGCAGCTTAGCTTTTAGGCAGGGGCCTTCTGGGGCCAACGTCCTGACTTTC.

The chain combines TRBV9 with TRBJ2-2; D possibly uses TRBD1 or TRBD2 (5 bases each). CDR1 SGDLS and CDR2 YYNGEE come from the germline V gene. This CDR3 spans 13 amino acids. Trimming shortened V by 5 bases and J by 6 bases, and 11 bases separated the two germline ends. As DNA, the CDR3 is TGTGCCAGCAGTATCCAGGGAGCCGGGGAGCTGTTTTTT. Translation gives CASSIQGAGELFF.

This clonotype was seen only a few times. The CDR3 reads CASSPEGYGTDTQYF. In nucleotides, the CDR3 is TGCGCCAGCAGCCCGGAAGGGTACGGCACAGATACGCAGTATTTT. V is TRBV5-1 and J is TRBJ2-3; D is undetermined. Germline V lookup: CDR1 SGHRS, CDR2 YFSETQ. Trimming took 4 bases from V and 1 from J, leaving 13 bases between them. CDR3 size: 15 residues. Supplemented by reference TRBV5-1 and TRBJ2-3, the full variable domain reads KAGVTQTPRYLIKTRGQQVTLSCSPISGHRSVSWYQQTPGQGLQFLFEYFSETQRNKGNFPGRFSGRQFSNSRSEMNVSTLELGDSALYLCASSPEGYGTDTQYFGPGTRLTVL.

This clonotype was found many times. V is TRBV5-6 and J is TRBJ2-3, with TRBD2 matching 13 bases. This CDR3 spans 16 amino acids. CDR1 SGHDT and CDR2 YYEEEE come from the germline V gene. With V trimmed by 4 bases and J by 5 bases, 7 bases remained unmatched. The CDR3 sequence is CASSRRLAGGLDTQYF. CDR3 nucleotides: TGTGCCAGCAGCCGCCGACTAGCGGGGGGCTTAGATACGCAGTATTTT.

This chain links TRBV11-2 with TRBJ2-2; 10 bases are shared with TRBD2. The ends lost 0 bases at V and 8 bases at J; junction bases unmatched: 9. Germline values: CDR1 SGHAT, CDR2 FQNNGV. CDR3 length equals 17 residues. CDR3 amino acids: CASSLEASGGAQGELFF. The CDR3 DNA reads as TGTGCCAGCAGCTTAGAAGCAAGCGGGGGGGCCCAAGGGGAGCTGTTTTTT.

In DNA form, the CDR3 reads TGTGCCAGCAGTTACGACAGGGTGGCTGCCACAGATACGCAGTATTTT. This encodes CASSYDRVAATDTQYF. The rearrangement joins TRBV6-2 or TRBV6-3 to TRBJ2-3, with 7 bases identical to TRBD1. Trimming removed 2 bases from V and 2 bases from J; junction bases left unmatched: 7. The CDR3 totals 16 residues. Germline loops: CDR1 MNHEY, CDR2 SVGEGT.

In regard to this clonotype: It may be a read error: a sequence one base away is much more abundant. The chain recombines TRBV7-2 with TRBJ2-3; perhaps TRBD2 as D (5 bases). The germline gives CDR1 SGHTA, CDR2 FQGNSA. This CDR3 is 14 amino acids long. In DNA, the CDR3 is TGTGCCAGCAGCTTAACGGAGGTCGCAGATACGAAGTATTTT. Encoded protein: CASSLTEVADTKYF.

The CDR3 nucleotides are TGTGCCAGCAGCCAAGGCTCCGGGACTAGCGGAGGATTCCAAGAGACCCAGTACTTC. It yields the protein CASSQGSGTSGGFQETQYF. V gene TRBV4-2 combines with J gene TRBJ2-5, with 11 bases fitting TRBD2. This CDR3 spans 19 amino acids. V shed 1 base and J 1 base; nucleotides not matched to a gene: 11. Germline V gene data show CDR1 as LGHNA and CDR2 as YNFKEQ.

This clonotype was detected a few times. The J gene is TRBJ2-1, the V gene TRBV7-9; 8 bases align to TRBD2. The J segment lost 2 bases and the V segment lost 6 bases, leaving 9 bases of the junction unmatched. The CDR3 is 16 residues long. The germline gives CDR1 SEHNR, CDR2 FQNEAQ (reference sequence). CDR3 sequence reads: CASSSVAGTPYNEQFF. Written as DNA, the CDR3 is TGTGCCAGCAGTTCGGTAGCGGGGACCCCCTACAATGAGCAGTTCTTC.

This clonotype has ten or more counts. J is TRBJ2-2 and V is TRBV5-5; no firm D call. V was shortened by 2 bases and J by 4 bases, with 6 bases between the two germline ends. This CDR3 is built from 13 residues. CDR1 and CDR2 (germline): SGHKS, YYEKEE (reference sequence). Here the CDR3 reads CASSLRITGELFF. The CDR3 bases are TGTGCCAGCAGCTTACGTATCACCGGGGAGCTGTTTTTT.

A few counts support this clonotype. The genes are TRBV12-3 or TRBV12-4 and TRBJ1-6; D remains unclear. The ends were cut back, 5 bases at V and 8 bases at J, with 16 bases in the middle. The CDR3 loop spans 15 amino acids. The CDR3 loop reads CASSPDRAGYSPLHF. DNA for the CDR3: TGTGCCAGCAGTCCCGACCGGGCGGGCTATTCACCCCTCCACTTT.

This clonotype came up a few times. This chain joins TRBV7-2 and TRBJ2-3; possibly TRBD1 or TRBD2 for D (5 bases each). V was pared by 5 bases and J by 0 bases, with 12 bases between. The CDR3 is 15 amino acids. CDR1 and CDR2 from the germline V gene are SGHTA and FQGNSA. The CDR3 DNA reads TGTGCCAGCAGCCTAGTGGGGGTTAGCACAGATACGCAGTATTTT. This sequence encodes CASSLVGVSTDTQYF. Full variable domain (remainder filled in from reference TRBV7-2 and TRBJ2-3): GAGVSQSPSNKVTEKGKDVELRCDPISGHTALYWYRQSLGQGLEFLIYFQGNSAPDKSGLPSDRFSAERTGGSVSTLTIQRTQQEDSAVYLCASSLVGVSTDTQYFGPGTRLTVL.

This clonotype occurred a few times. The genes are TRBV7-9 and TRBJ2-6, with D possibly TRBD1 on 6 matching bases. The germline V gene encodes CDR1 SEHNR and CDR2 FQNEAQ (reference sequence). Trimming left V 6 bases short and J 0 bases short, with 18 bases between. The CDR3 runs 18 residues. CDR3 bases: TGTGCCAGCAGTCTTACCTCAGGACAGCGCTCTGGGGCCAACGTCCTGACTTTC. Its translation is CASSLTSGQRSGANVLTF.

This clonotype has just a few counts. The chain joins TRBV7-7 to TRBJ2-5, with D unclear. Germline CDR1 and CDR2: SSHAT and FNYEAQ (reference sequence). This CDR3 region has 14 residues. V was trimmed by 5 bases and J by 5 bases, leaving 15 bases between them. The chain's CDR3 is CASSPSAGQETQYF. The DNA of the CDR3 is TGTGCCAGCAGCCCCTCGGCCGGGCAGGAGACCCAGTACTTC.

The gene calls are TRBV5-1 and TRBJ2-2; no clear D. The length of the CDR3 is 12 residues. Between the trimmed V and J ends, which lost 6 bases and 4 bases, there was a span of 7 bases. The germline CDR1 and CDR2 sequences are SGHRS and YFSETQ. The CDR3 loop reads CASTALTGELFF. The CDR3 DNA reads TGCGCCAGCACAGCCCTCACCGGGGAGCTGTTTTTT.

The chain joins TRBV7-9 to TRBJ2-5, with 9 bases that match TRBD1. Germline V gives CDR1 SEHNR, CDR2 FQNEAQ (reference sequence). There are 12 residues in the CDR3. Losses at the gene ends were 10 bases for V and 7 bases for J; bases not matched to a gene: 7. This CDR3 reads CANSQGAGTQYF. The DNA of the CDR3 is TGTGCCAACTCACAGGGGGCGGGGACCCAGTACTTC.

This clonotype was detected ten times or more. The chain joins TRBV18 to TRBJ2-3; D uncertain. The CDR3 runs 14 residues. CDR1 KGHSH and CDR2 LQKENI come from the germline V gene. The ends were cut back, 0 bases at V and 1 base at J, with 5 bases in the middle. The CDR3 loop reads CASSPPVRTDTQYF. The CDR3 bases are TGTGCCAGCTCACCACCGGTCCGCACAGATACGCAGTATTTT.

This clonotype occurred a few times. The genes are TRBV20-1 and TRBJ1-1; D not resolved. The germline V gene encodes CDR1 DFQATT and CDR2 SNEGSKA (reference sequence). This CDR3 contains 12 residues. The germline V and J ends were trimmed by 0 bases and 2 bases, with 4 bases remaining between them. The CDR3 DNA reads as TGCAGTGCTAGAGAAAGCAACACTGAAGCTTTCTTT. Translating it yields CSARESNTEAFF.

In this sample, this clonotype turned up a few times. The V gene is TRBV2, the J gene TRBJ1-2; D is unresolved. CDR1 and CDR2 from the germline V gene are SNHLY and FYNNEI. Trimming took off 6 bases at V and 8 bases at J, with 19 bases between the two ends. The CDR3 length is 14 residues. Written as DNA, the CDR3 is TGTGCCAGCAGGCGGGTGGTTGACGGCGGAGGCTACACCTTC. It encodes CASRRVVDGGGYTF.